The clone carrying this T cell receptor (beta chain) has more than one count but fewer than ten. Its specificity is unknown. With 5 bases clipped from V and 12 bases from J, the junction kept 10 bases outside the gene matches. The CDR3 consists of 15 residues. Per the germline V gene, CDR1 is MNHEY and CDR2 is SMNVEV (reference sequence). Original processing notes: Sample TCR totals centred on a median of about 100,000, ranging about 23,224 to 700,000. MiXCR was run by TCRdb on the RACE reads, yielding one entry per CDR3 protein. TCRdb, not the original authors, processed these V and J calls. This table holds some 170,000 distinct CDR3 sequences, 25% to 35% found once. The time point denotes: patch test 3, about 24 weeks after DPC sensitization. Stated treatment: therapeutic diphenylcyclopropenone sensitization with weekly scalp DPC. The authors extracted total RNA from unfractionated whole blood. This entry comes from a study of human T cells and chemical hapten exposure.

Study outcomes and limitations: TCRs whose frequency exceeded 1 in 1000 remained the same following DPC sensitization. It should be noted that donors had alopecia, so their immune response may differ from healthy people's.

This sequence was found in a woman younger than 30 with alopecia areata. Some clones in this sample may be carry-over from other donors' samples. Sequences were derived from whole blood, sampled in connection with sensitization to the hapten diphenylcyclopropenone (DPC). J is TRBJ2-1 and V is TRBV27; 13 bases match TRBD2. CDR3 DNA: TGTGCCAGCAGTCCGATGAGGACTAGCGGGGGCTGGCAGTTCTTC. This gives the protein CASSPMRTSGGWQFF.